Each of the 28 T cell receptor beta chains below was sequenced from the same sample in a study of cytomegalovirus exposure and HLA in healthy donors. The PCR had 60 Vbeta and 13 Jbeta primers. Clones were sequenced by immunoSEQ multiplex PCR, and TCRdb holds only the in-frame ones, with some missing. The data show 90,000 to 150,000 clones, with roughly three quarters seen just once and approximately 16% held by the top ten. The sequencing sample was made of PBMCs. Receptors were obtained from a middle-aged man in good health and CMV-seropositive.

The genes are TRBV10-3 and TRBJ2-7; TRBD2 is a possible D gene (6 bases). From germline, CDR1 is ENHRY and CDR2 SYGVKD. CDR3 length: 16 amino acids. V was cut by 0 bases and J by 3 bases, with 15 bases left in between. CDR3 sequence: CAISESLGAGLYEQYF. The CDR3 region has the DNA TGTGCCATCAGTGAGTCGTTAGGAGCGGGCCTCTACGAGCAGTACTTC.

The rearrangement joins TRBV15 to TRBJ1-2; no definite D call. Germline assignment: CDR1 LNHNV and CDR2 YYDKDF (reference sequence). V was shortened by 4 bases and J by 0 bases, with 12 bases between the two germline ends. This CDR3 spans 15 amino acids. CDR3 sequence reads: CATSMAGSPNYGYTF. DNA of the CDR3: TGTGCCACCAGCATGGCGGGGTCCCCTAACTATGGCTACACCTTC.

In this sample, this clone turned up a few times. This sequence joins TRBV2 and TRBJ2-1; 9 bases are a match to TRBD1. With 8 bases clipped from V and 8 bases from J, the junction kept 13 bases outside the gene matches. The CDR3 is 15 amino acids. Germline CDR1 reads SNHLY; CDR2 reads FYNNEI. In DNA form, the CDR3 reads TGTGCCAGCGTCGGGACAGGGTTTATCAGGGATGAGCAGTTCTTC. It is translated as CASVGTGFIRDEQFF.

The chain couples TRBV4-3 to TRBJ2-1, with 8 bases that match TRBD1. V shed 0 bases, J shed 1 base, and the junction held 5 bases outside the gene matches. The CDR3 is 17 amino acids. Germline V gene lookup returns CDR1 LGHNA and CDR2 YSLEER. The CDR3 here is CASSQDSGQGSYNEQFF. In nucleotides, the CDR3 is TGCGCCAGCAGCCAAGATTCCGGACAGGGTTCCTACAATGAGCAGTTCTTC.

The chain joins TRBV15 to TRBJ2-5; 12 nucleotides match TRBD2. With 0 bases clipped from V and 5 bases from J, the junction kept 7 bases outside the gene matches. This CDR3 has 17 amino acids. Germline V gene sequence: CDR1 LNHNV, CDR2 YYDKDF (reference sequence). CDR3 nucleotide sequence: TGTGCCACCAGCAGAGACTGGACTAGCGGGACGGGGGAGACCCAGTACTTC. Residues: CATSRDWTSGTGETQYF. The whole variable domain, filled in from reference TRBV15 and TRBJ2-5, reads DAMVIQNPRYQVTQFGKPVTLSCSQTLNHNVMYWYQQKSSQAPKLLFHYYDKDFNNEADTPDNFQSRRPNTSFCFLDIRSPGLGDTAMYLCATSRDWTSGTGETQYFGPGTRLLVL.

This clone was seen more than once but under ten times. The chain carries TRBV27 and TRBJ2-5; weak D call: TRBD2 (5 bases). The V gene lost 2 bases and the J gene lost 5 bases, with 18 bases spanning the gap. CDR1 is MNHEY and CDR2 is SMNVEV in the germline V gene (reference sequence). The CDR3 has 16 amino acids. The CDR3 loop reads CASSLDGAARRETQYF. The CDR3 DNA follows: TGTGCCAGCAGTTTAGATGGAGCGGCCCGAAGGGAGACCCAGTACTTC.

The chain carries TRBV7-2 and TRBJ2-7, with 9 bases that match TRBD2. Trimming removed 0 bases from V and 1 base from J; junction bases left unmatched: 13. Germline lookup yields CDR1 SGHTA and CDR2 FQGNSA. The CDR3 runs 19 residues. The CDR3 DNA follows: TGTGCCAGCAGCTTAGCGGGGACTAAAGGGACTAGCAGATCCTACGAGCAGTACTTC. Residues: CASSLAGTKGTSRSYEQYF.

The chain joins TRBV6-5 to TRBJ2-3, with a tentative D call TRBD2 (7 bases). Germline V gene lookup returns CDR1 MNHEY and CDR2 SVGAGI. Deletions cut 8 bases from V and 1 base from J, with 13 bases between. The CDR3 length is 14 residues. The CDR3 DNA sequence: TGTGCCAGCCTTGGGGGGGCCCGCACAGATACGCAGTATTTT. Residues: CASLGGARTDTQYF.

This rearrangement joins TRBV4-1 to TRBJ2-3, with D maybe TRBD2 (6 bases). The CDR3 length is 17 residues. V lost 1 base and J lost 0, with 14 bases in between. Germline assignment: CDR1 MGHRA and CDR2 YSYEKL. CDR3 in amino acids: CASSQVGRKRSTDTQYF. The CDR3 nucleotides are TGCGCCAGCAGCCAAGTGGGGAGGAAAAGAAGCACAGATACGCAGTATTTT.

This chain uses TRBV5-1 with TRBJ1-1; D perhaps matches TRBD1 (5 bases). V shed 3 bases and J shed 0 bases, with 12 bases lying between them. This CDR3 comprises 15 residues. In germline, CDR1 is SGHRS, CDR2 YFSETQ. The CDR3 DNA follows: TGCGCCAGCAGCTGGACCAGGGAGGTGAACACTGAAGCTTTCTTT. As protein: CASSWTREVNTEAFF. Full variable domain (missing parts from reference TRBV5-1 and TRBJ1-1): KAGVTQTPRYLIKTRGQQVTLSCSPISGHRSVSWYQQTPGQGLQFLFEYFSETQRNKGNFPGRFSGRQFSNSRSEMNVSTLELGDSALYLCASSWTREVNTEAFFGQGTRLTVV.

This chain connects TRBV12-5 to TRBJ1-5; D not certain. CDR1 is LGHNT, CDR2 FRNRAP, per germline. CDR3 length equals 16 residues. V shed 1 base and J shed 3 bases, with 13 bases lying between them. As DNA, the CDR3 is TGTGCTAGTGGTTTGGGCTCCGGGTCCCTCAATCAGCCCCAGCATTTT. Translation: CASGLGSGSLNQPQHF. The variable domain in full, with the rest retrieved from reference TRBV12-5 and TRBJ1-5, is DARVTQTPRHKVTEMGQEVTMRCQPILGHNTVFWYRQTMMQGLELLAYFRNRAPLDDSGMPKDRFSAEMPDATLATLKIQPSEPRDSAVYFCASGLGSGSLNQPQHFGDGTRLSIL.

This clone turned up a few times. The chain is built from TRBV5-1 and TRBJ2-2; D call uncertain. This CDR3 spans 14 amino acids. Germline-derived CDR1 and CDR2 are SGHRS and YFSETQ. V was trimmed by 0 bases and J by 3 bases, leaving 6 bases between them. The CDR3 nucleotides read TGCGCCAGCAGCTTGGGTGGGCACACCGGGGAGCTGTTTTTT. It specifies CASSLGGHTGELFF.

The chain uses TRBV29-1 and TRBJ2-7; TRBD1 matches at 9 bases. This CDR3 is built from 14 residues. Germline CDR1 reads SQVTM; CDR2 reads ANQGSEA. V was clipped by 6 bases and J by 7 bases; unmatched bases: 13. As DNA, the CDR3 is TGCAGCGTCAATACCGGGACAGGGTCTGGGGAGCAGTACTTC. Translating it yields CSVNTGTGSGEQYF.

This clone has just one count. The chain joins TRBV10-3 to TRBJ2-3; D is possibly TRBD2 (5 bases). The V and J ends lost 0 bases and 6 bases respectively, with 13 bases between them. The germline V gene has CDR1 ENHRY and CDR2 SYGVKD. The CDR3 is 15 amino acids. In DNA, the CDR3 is TGTGCCATCAGTGAGTCAGGTAGCGCCTGGGATACGCAGTATTTT. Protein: CAISESGSAWDTQYF.

The CDR3 sequence: CASSLATGPGDEQYF. The CDR3, as DNA: TGCGCCAGCAGCTTGGCCACGGGGCCGGGGGACGAGCAGTACTTC. The rearrangement links TRBV5-1 to TRBJ2-7, with D maybe TRBD2 (6 bases). Per the germline V gene, CDR1 is SGHRS and CDR2 is YFSETQ. Trimming shortened V by 0 bases and J by 5 bases, and 15 bases separated the two germline ends. The CDR3 totals 15 residues.

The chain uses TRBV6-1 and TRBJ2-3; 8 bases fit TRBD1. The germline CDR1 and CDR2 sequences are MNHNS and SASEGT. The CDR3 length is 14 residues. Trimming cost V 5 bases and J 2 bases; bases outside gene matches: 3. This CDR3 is CASSPGQVTDTQYF. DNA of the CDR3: TGTGCCAGCAGTCCGGGACAGGTCACAGATACGCAGTATTTT.

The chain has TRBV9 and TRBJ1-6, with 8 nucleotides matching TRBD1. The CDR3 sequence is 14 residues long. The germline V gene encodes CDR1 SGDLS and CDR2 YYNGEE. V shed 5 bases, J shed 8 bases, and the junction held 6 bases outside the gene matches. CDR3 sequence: CASSQTGEDSPLHF. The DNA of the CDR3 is TGTGCCAGCAGTCAGACAGGGGAGGATTCACCCCTCCACTTT.

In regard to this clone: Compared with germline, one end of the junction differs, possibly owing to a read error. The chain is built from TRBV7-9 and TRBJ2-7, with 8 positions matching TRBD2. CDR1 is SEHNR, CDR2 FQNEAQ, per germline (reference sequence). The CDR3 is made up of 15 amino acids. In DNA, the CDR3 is TGTTCCAGCAGCTTAGGGGCTAGCGGGTCCTACGAGCAGTACTTC. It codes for CSSSLGASGSYEQYF. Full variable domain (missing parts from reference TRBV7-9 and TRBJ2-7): DTGVSQNPRHKITKRGQNVTFRCDPISEHNRLYWYRQTLGQGPEFLTYFQNEAQLEKSRLLSDRFSAERPKGSFSTLEIQRTEQGDSAMYLCSSSLGASGSYEQYFGPGTRLTVT.

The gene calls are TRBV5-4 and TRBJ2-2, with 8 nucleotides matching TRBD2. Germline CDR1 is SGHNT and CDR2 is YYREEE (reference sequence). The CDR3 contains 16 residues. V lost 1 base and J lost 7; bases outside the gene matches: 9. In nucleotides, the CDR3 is TGTGCCAGCAGCTTGCAGGGCGGGAGGAGGGGCGGGGAGCTGTTTTTT. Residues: CASSLQGGRRGGELFF.

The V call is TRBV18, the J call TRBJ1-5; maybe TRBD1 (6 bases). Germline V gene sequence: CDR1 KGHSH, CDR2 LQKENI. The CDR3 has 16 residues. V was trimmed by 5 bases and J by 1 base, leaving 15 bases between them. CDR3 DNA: TGTGCCAGCTCATTACAGGGATCAGACAGCAATCAGCCCCAGCATTTT. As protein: CASSLQGSDSNQPQHF. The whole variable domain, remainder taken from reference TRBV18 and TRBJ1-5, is NAGVMQNPRHLVRRRGQEARLRCSPMKGHSHVYWYRQLPEEGLKFMVYLQKENIIDESGMPKERFSAEFPKEGPSILRIQQVVRGDSAAYFCASSLQGSDSNQPQHFGDGTRLSIL.

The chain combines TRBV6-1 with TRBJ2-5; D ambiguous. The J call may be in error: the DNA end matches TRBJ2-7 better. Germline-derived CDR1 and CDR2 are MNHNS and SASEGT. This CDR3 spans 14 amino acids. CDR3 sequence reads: CASRWQLDSYEQYF. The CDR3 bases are TGTGCCAGCAGATGGCAGCTAGACTCCTACGAGCAGTACTTC.

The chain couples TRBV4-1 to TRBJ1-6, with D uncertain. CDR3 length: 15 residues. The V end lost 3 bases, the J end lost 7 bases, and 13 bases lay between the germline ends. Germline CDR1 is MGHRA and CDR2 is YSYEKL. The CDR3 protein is CASSQLLSRNSPLHF. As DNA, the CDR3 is TGCGCCAGCAGCCAGCTACTCTCTCGGAATTCACCCCTCCACTTT.

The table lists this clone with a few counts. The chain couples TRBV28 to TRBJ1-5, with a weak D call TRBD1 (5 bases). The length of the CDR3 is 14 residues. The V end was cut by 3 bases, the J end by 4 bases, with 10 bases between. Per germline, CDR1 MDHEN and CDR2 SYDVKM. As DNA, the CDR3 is TGTGCCAGCAGTTTTGTCAGGGTAAATCAGCCCCAGCATTTT. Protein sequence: CASSFVRVNQPQHF.

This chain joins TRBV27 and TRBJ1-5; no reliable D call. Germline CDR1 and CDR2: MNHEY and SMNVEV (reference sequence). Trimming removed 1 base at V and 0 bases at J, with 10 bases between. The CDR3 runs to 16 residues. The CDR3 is CASSLYGLSSNQPQHF. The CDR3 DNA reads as TGTGCCAGCAGTTTATATGGACTCAGTAGCAATCAGCCCCAGCATTTT.

This CDR3 is CASRENQGFHGYTF. The CDR3 DNA is TGTGCCAGCAGGGAAAACCAGGGGTTTCACGGCTACACCTTC. The chain joins TRBV28 to TRBJ1-2, with D perhaps TRBD1 (6 bases). V was cut by 6 bases and J by 8 bases, with 19 bases left in between. The CDR3 sequence is 14 residues long. In germline, CDR1 is MDHEN, CDR2 SYDVKM.

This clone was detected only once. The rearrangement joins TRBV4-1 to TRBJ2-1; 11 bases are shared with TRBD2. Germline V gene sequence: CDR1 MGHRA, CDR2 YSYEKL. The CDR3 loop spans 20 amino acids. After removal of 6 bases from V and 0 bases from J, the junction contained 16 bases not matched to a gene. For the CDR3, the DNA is TGCGCCAGCAGACGCCCGGGACTAGCGGACCCTTACGGCTCCTACAATGAGCAGTTCTTC. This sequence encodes CASRRPGLADPYGSYNEQFF.

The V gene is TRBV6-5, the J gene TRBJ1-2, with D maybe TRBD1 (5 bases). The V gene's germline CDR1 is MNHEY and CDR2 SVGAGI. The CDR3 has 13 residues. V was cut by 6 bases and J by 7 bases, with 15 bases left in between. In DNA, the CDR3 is TGTGCCAGCAGATTGGGACTTTCCACTGGCTACACCTTC. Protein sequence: CASRLGLSTGYTF.

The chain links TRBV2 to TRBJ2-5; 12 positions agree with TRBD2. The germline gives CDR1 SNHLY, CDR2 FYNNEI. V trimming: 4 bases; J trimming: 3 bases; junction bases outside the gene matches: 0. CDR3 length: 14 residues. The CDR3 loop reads CASSGTSGEETQYF. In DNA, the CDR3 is TGTGCCAGCAGTGGGACTAGCGGGGAAGAGACCCAGTACTTC.